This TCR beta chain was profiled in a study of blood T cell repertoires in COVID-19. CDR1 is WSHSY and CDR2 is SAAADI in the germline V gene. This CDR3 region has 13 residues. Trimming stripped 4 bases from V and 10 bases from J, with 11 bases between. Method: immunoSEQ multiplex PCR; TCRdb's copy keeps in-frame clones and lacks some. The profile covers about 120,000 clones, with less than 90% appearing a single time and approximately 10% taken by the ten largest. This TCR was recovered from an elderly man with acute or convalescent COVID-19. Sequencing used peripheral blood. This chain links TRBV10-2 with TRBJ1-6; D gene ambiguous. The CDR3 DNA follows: TGCGCCAGCAGTGGGCAGGCGAACTCACCCCTCCACTTT. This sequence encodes CASSGQANSPLHF.